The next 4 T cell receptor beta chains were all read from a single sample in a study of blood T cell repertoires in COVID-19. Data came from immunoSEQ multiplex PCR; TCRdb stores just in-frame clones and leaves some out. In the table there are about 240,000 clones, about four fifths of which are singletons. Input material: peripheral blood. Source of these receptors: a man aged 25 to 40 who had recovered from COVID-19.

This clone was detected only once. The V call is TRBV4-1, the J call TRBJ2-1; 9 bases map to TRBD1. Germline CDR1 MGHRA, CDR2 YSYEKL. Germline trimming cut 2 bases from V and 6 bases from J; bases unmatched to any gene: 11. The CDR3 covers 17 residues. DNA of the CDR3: TGCGCCAGCAGCCAAAGCGCCGGGACAGGGCTCCTCAATGAGCAGTTCTTC. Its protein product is CASSQSAGTGLLNEQFF.

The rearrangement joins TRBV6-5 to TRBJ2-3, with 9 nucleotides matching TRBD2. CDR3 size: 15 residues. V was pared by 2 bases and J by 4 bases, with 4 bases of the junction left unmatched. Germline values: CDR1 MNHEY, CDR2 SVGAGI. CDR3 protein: CASSYGGGGADTQYF. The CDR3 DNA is TGTGCCAGCAGTTACGGCGGGGGGGGTGCAGATACGCAGTATTTT.

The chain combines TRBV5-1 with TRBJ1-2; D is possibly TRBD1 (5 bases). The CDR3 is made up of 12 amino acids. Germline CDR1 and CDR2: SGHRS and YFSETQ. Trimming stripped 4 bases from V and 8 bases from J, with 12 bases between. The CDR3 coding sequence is TGCGCCAGCAGCCTGGTAGGGGAAGGCTACACCTTC. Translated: CASSLVGEGYTF.

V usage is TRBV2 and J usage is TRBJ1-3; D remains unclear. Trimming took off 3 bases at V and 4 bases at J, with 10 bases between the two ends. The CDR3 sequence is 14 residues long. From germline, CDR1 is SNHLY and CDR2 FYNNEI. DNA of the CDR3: TGTGCCAGCAGTGATGAGCAGGCCGGAAACACCATATATTTT. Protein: CASSDEQAGNTIYF.